This TCR beta chain was identified during a study (dated by TCRdb to the mid-2010s). Remarks on this clonotype: The antigen it binds to is not known. The input lacks base qualities; no much larger clone sits a single base away.

CDR3 length: 16 amino acids, cysteine to phenylalanine. Only the CDR3 DNA stays, 48 bases, in frame from base 1. For this chain, trimming is 0 bases at the V end and 6 bases at the J end, and the number of junction bases without a gene match is 5. CDR1 and CDR2 are read off the germline V gene as LGHNA and YNFKEQ. The protocol used for the library was RT-PCR. Instrument used: Illumina MiSeq. Clones were called with MiXCR by TCRdb after fastp trimmed the public reads at Q25, and only in-frame beta chains were retained. Duplicate CDR3 protein sequences are folded into a single record with the most common DNA and genes. In all, the sample holds about 680,000 distinct CDR3 sequences, and 12% to 15% of those were seen once. The ten most abundant clones make up 3.6% of the sample.

Sequencing was performed on memory CD4+ T cells from blood. This receptor was identified in a female donor in good health, serving as a healthy control. Recombination linked TRBV4-2 to TRBJ2-3; the junction holds 11 bases that match TRBD2. CDR3 protein: CASSQDKLAGADTQYF. The bases are TGTGCCAGCAGCCAAGATAAACTAGCGGGAGCCGATACGCAGTATTTT.